This entry is about one TCR beta chain. This sample stems from a study of control samples from healthy donors and cancer patients. Sequenced by immunoSEQ multiplex PCR; TCRdb stores in-frame clones only, minus some. Here the sample spans tens of thousands of clones, approximately 84% being singletons. This CDR3 has 17 residues. In germline, CDR1 is SEHNR, CDR2 FQNEAQ (reference sequence). Trimming took 1 base from V and 4 from J, leaving 17 bases between them. Sequenced: PBMCs. The clonotype originates from a man between 70 and 80 years old with lung cancer. This chain uses TRBV7-9 with TRBJ2-4; D possibly matches TRBD1 or TRBD2 (6 bases each). CDR3 in DNA: TGTGCCAGCAGCTTAGATTTGGGGGGCCCGATTAAAAACATTCAGTACTTC. Residues: CASSLDLGGPIKNIQYF.